Listed below are T cell receptor beta chains from one sample, sequenced in a study of cytomegalovirus exposure and HLA in healthy donors. TCRdb's copy holds only in-frame clones and misses some; the assay was immunoSEQ multiplex PCR. The data contain 150,000 to 250,000 clones, 81% of them singletons. The sample taken for sequencing was PBMCs. These receptors were taken from a woman aged 25 to 39 in good health and CMV-seronegative. CDR3s include the opening cysteine and the closing phenylalanine or tryptophan. A D gene is named only where the DNA matches it firmly. Rows may omit the clone size; those that give it use once, few, many or a size class.

v_gene: TRBV5-1
d_gene: TRBD1
abundance: .
j_gene: TRBJ2-7
CDR3nt: TGCGCCAGCAGGTTTGACCCGACAGGGACCTACGAGCAGTACTTC
CDR3aa: CASRFDPTGTYEQYF

v_gene: TRBV9
d_gene: .
abundance: few
j_gene: TRBJ2-1
CDR3nt: TGTGCCAGCAGCGTAGAGGGGAGGACTTACAATGAGCAGTTCTTC
CDR3aa: CASSVEGRTYNEQFF

v_gene: TRBV2
d_gene: .
abundance: .
j_gene: TRBJ1-1
CDR3nt: TGTGCCAGGGGGGGTTTGGGTGAAGCTTTCTTT
CDR3aa: CARGGLGEAFF

v_gene: TRBV29-1
d_gene: .
abundance: .
j_gene: TRBJ2-3
CDR3nt: TGCAGCTTACAGGGTTTGCGGAACACAGATACGCAGTATTTT
CDR3aa: CSLQGLRNTDTQYF

v_gene: TRBV11-2
d_gene: TRBD1
abundance: .
j_gene: TRBJ2-7
CDR3nt: TGTGCCAGCAGCTTAGATGTAGGGACAGATTCCTACGAGCAGTACTTC
CDR3aa: CASSLDVGTDSYEQYF

v_gene: TRBV5-1
d_gene: TRBD1
abundance: .
j_gene: TRBJ2-5
CDR3nt: TGCGCCAGCAGCTCGGGACAGCCGAAAGAGACCCAGTACTTC
CDR3aa: CASSSGQPKETQYF

v_gene: TRBV6-6
d_gene: .
abundance: .
j_gene: TRBJ1-2
CDR3nt: TGTGCCAGCAGCCCCGACAGGACCTATGGCTACACCTTC
CDR3aa: CASSPDRTYGYTF

v_gene: TRBV13
d_gene: TRBD2
abundance: .
j_gene: TRBJ2-5
CDR3nt: TGTGCCAGCAGCGGGACTAAAGAGACCCAGTACTTC
CDR3aa: CASSGTKETQYF

v_gene: TRBV28
d_gene: TRBD1
abundance: .
j_gene: TRBJ1-2
CDR3nt: TGTGCCAGCAGCTCGACGATCGGGACAGGGGGATATGGCTACACCTTC
CDR3aa: CASSSTIGTGGYGYTF

v_gene: TRBV29-1
d_gene: TRBD1
abundance: .
j_gene: TRBJ2-3
CDR3nt: TGCAGCGCACAGGGGGACCTCGGTACGCAGTATTTT
CDR3aa: CSAQGDLGTQYF

v_gene: TRBV5-1
d_gene: .
abundance: .
j_gene: TRBJ2-4
CDR3nt: TGCGCCAGCAGCGCTGGTTTATCCTCACCATCGGCGGACATTCAGTACTTC
CDR3aa: CASSAGLSSPSADIQYF

v_gene: TRBV11-3
d_gene: TRBD2
abundance: .
j_gene: TRBJ2-1
CDR3nt: TGTGCCAGCAGCTTAATTGGGACTAGCGGATACAATGAGCAGTTCTTC
CDR3aa: CASSLIGTSGYNEQFF

v_gene: TRBV6-5
d_gene: .
abundance: few
j_gene: TRBJ2-5
CDR3nt: TGTGCCAGCAGTTTGTGGGGACTCCAAGAGACCCAGTACTTC
CDR3aa: CASSLWGLQETQYF

v_gene: TRBV30
d_gene: .
abundance: .
j_gene: TRBJ1-4
CDR3nt: TGTGCCTGGAGTGTACTAGCGGGGGGTGAAGAAAAACTGTTTTTT
CDR3aa: CAWSVLAGGEEKLFF

v_gene: TRBV5-1
d_gene: .
abundance: .
j_gene: TRBJ1-1
CDR3nt: TGCGCCAGCCGGGGATCTGGGGATAGGTTTTTGAGGAACACTGAAGCTTTCTTT
CDR3aa: CASRGSGDRFLRNTEAFF

v_gene: TRBV29-1
d_gene: TRBD2
abundance: once
j_gene: TRBJ2-7
CDR3nt: TGCAGCGTTTGGGAAGGGACTAGCGGCGAGCAGTACTTC
CDR3aa: CSVWEGTSGEQYF

v_gene: TRBV9
d_gene: TRBD1
abundance: .
j_gene: TRBJ2-7
CDR3nt: TGTGCCAGCAGCCCGGAGGGACAGGCCTACGAGCAGTACTTC
CDR3aa: CASSPEGQAYEQYF

v_gene: TRBV9
d_gene: TRBD2
abundance: .
j_gene: TRBJ2-5
CDR3nt: TGTGCCAGCAGCCCGGGGGGAGGGAACAGACAGACCCAGTACTTC
CDR3aa: CASSPGGGNRQTQYF

v_gene: TRBV9
d_gene: .
abundance: .
j_gene: TRBJ2-5
CDR3nt: TGTGCCAGCAGCGTAGGCGGATTACAAGAGACCCAGTACTTC
CDR3aa: CASSVGGLQETQYF

v_gene: TRBV19
d_gene: .
abundance: .
j_gene: TRBJ1-1
CDR3nt: TGTGCCAGTAGTATAGACAGTGACACTGAAGCTTTCTTT
CDR3aa: CASSIDSDTEAFF

v_gene: TRBV15
d_gene: TRBD1
abundance: .
j_gene: TRBJ2-1
CDR3nt: TGTGCCACCAGCAGAGATGTCGACAGGGGGCGAAGCCCCTACAATGAGCAGTTCTTC
CDR3aa: CATSRDVDRGRSPYNEQFF

v_gene: TRBV29-1
d_gene: TRBD1
abundance: .
j_gene: TRBJ1-1
CDR3nt: TGCAGCGTTGAACCAACACGGGAAAGGGGGCGAAGGAAGGCTTTCTTT
CDR3aa: CSVEPTRERGRRKAFF

v_gene: TRBV7-9
d_gene: .
abundance: .
j_gene: TRBJ2-3
CDR3nt: TGTGCCAGCAGCCCCGGGATAGGAGATACGCAGTATTTT
CDR3aa: CASSPGIGDTQYF

v_gene: TRBV6-1
d_gene: .
abundance: .
j_gene: TRBJ1-4
CDR3nt: TGTGCCAGCAGTGAAGGGCCTAATGAAAAACTGTTTTTT
CDR3aa: CASSEGPNEKLFF

v_gene: TRBV7-8
d_gene: .
abundance: .
j_gene: TRBJ1-5
CDR3nt: TGTGCCAGCAGCTTAGGGACCGGGAGGCAGCCCCAGCATTTT
CDR3aa: CASSLGTGRQPQHF